The 31 T cell receptor beta chains below come from one sample, sequenced in a study of blood T cell repertoires in COVID-19. The data were produced by immunoSEQ multiplex PCR, yet TCRdb's version contains in-frame clones alone and is incomplete. The sample consists of 300,000 to 400,000 clones, 70% to 90% of them appearing once. Sequenced sample: peripheral blood. The receptors were sampled from a woman aged 25-40 years with COVID-19, enrolled during active disease.

The V and J genes are TRBV3-1 (or the pseudogene TRBV3-2) and TRBJ2-2; 7 bases map to TRBD1. V lost 7 bases to trimming and J lost 1 base; unmatched junction nucleotides: 6. CDR3 length equals 15 residues. Germline V gene sequence: CDR1 LGHDT, CDR2 YNNKEL (reference sequence). The CDR3 DNA sequence: TGTGCCAGCAACCCGGGACAGTTGAACACCGGGGAGCTGTTTTTT. It codes for CASNPGQLNTGELFF.

The rearrangement joins TRBV28 to TRBJ1-1; TRBD1 might be the D (5 bases). The CDR3 totals 14 residues. V gave up 3 bases and J gave up 5 bases, with 13 bases separating them. From germline, CDR1 is MDHEN and CDR2 SYDVKM. This CDR3 is CASSLSQGWTEAFF. The CDR3 nucleotides are TGTGCCAGCAGTTTGTCTCAGGGATGGACTGAAGCTTTCTTT. Together with reference TRBV28 and TRBJ1-1, the CDR3 gives the full variable domain: DVKVTQSSRYLVKRTGEKVFLECVQDMDHENMFWYRQDPGLGLRLIYFSYDVKMKEKGDIPEGYSVSREKKERFSLILESASTNQTSMYLCASSLSQGWTEAFFGQGTRLTVV.

On this clone itself: One end of the junction does not line up with germline, which may come from a read error. CDR3 sequence (DNA): TGTGCCTGCAGTTACCAGTACGATGTGGCAGGGACTGAAGCTTTCTTT. This translates into CACSYQYDVAGTEAFF. V gene TRBV6-5 combines with J gene TRBJ1-1; possible D gene TRBD1, 5 bases. The CDR3 is 16 amino acids. CDR1 is MNHEY and CDR2 is SVGAGI in the germline V gene.

The chain carries TRBV5-1 and TRBJ2-1, with D perhaps TRBD1 (6 bases). This CDR3 region has 14 residues. The V gene lost 0 bases and the J gene lost 6 bases, with 10 bases spanning the gap. In germline, CDR1 is SGHRS, CDR2 YFSETQ. CDR3 in amino acids: CASSLGDRTNEQFF. In DNA form, the CDR3 reads TGCGCCAGCAGCTTGGGTGACAGGACCAATGAGCAGTTCTTC.

This CDR3 is CAISEVGTKNQPQHF. The CDR3 DNA sequence: TGTGCCATCAGTGAAGTAGGGACAAAAAATCAGCCCCAGCATTTT. This chain connects TRBV10-3 to TRBJ1-5; a weak D match, TRBD1 (6 bases). The CDR3 consists of 15 residues. The germline V gene has CDR1 ENHRY and CDR2 SYGVKD. V shed 3 bases and J shed 4 bases, with 13 bases lying between them.

The chain recombines TRBV9 with TRBJ2-2, with 7 bases aligning to TRBD1. Unmatched junction bases numbered 5, after V lost 6 bases and J lost 6 bases. Per germline, CDR1 SGDLS and CDR2 YYNGEE. The CDR3 totals 13 residues. The CDR3 DNA reads TGTGCCAGCACCCGGACAGGCCCCGGGGAGCTGTTTTTT. Its translation is CASTRTGPGELFF.

This clone was detected only once. The chain recombines TRBV2 with TRBJ2-7, with 12 bases identical to TRBD1. The CDR3 is 14 residues long. The trim removed 4 bases at V and 7 bases at J, leaving 5 bases unmatched. Germline CDR1 and CDR2: SNHLY and FYNNEI. Here the CDR3 reads CASSAGQGALEQYV. CDR3 nucleotide sequence: TGTGCCAGCAGTGCGGGACAGGGGGCGCTTGAGCAGTACGTC.

The chain employs TRBV5-6 and TRBJ2-1, with 12 bases aligning to TRBD2. The CDR3 spans 18 residues. V gave up 6 bases and J gave up 0 bases; unmatched junction bases: 10. Germline V gene lookup returns CDR1 SGHDT and CDR2 YYEEEE. CDR3 protein: CASNIGLAGTGSYNEQFF. In nucleotides, the CDR3 is TGTGCCAGCAACATAGGACTAGCGGGAACTGGCTCCTACAATGAGCAGTTCTTC.

The rearrangement joins TRBV10-2 to TRBJ2-7; the D gene is possibly TRBD1 (5 bases). This CDR3 has 15 residues. The germline V and J ends were trimmed by 2 bases and 2 bases, with 13 bases remaining between them. Germline V gene sequence: CDR1 WSHSY, CDR2 SAAADI. The CDR3 here is CASSEPKTGTYEQYV. Here the CDR3 DNA reads TGCGCCAGCAGTGAGCCCAAAACAGGAACCTACGAGCAGTACGTC.

The V gene is TRBV5-5, the J gene TRBJ1-5; the match to TRBD1 covers 8 bases. J lost 3 bases, V lost 0 bases, and 2 bases had no gene match. The CDR3 loop spans 15 amino acids. The germline V gene encodes CDR1 SGHKS and CDR2 YYEKEE (reference sequence). The CDR3 nucleotides read TGTGCCAGCAGCTTGGGGACAGGGCCCAATCAGCCCCAGCATTTT. Translating it yields CASSLGTGPNQPQHF. The whole variable domain, remainder taken from reference TRBV5-5 and TRBJ1-5, is DAGVTQSPTHLIKTRGQQVTLRCSPISGHKSVSWYQQVLGQGPQFIFQYYEKEERGRGNFPDRFSARQFPNYSSELNVNALLLGDSALYLCASSLGTGPNQPQHFGDGTRLSIL.

The chain is built from TRBV11-2 and TRBJ1-4; no reliable D call. Germline CDR1 and CDR2: SGHAT and FQNNGV. The CDR3 contains 11 residues. The germline V and J ends were trimmed by 3 bases and 8 bases, with 4 bases remaining between them. The CDR3 coding sequence is TGTGCCAGCAGCTTTGAGGAAAAACTGTTTTTT. It encodes CASSFEEKLFF. The full variable domain, with the rest looked up from reference TRBV11-2 and TRBJ1-4, is EAGVAQSPRYKIIEKRQSVAFWCNPISGHATLYWYQQILGQGPKLLIQFQNNGVVDDSQLPKDRFSAERLKGVDSTLKIQPAKLEDSAVYLCASSFEEKLFFGSGTQLSVL.

The chain is built from TRBV5-1 and TRBJ2-7; TRBD2 agrees at 9 bases. CDR1 and CDR2 (germline): SGHRS, YFSETQ. The V gene end was trimmed by 2 bases and the J gene end by 5 bases; junction bases not matched to a gene: 5. The CDR3 extends over 14 amino acids. CDR3 sequence reads: CASSFEAGGNEQYF. CDR3 sequence (DNA): TGCGCCAGCAGCTTTGAGGCGGGGGGGAACGAGCAGTACTTC.

V and J are TRBV15 and TRBJ2-5; 7 bases agree with TRBD2. The V segment lost 1 base and the J segment 4 bases; nucleotides outside the gene matches: 9. Germline CDR1 is LNHNV and CDR2 is YYDKDF (reference sequence). This CDR3 comprises 16 residues. Here the CDR3 DNA reads TGTGCCACCAGCAGAGCCGAAGGACTAGTCCTAGAGACCCAGTACTTC. Protein product: CATSRAEGLVLETQYF.

CDR3 nucleotide sequence: TGTGCCAGCAGCGCATTAGCGGGGGGCACAGATACGCAGTATTTT. It yields the protein CASSALAGGTDTQYF. The gene calls are TRBV9 and TRBJ2-3; 9 bases match TRBD2. The CDR3 has 15 residues. The junction had 3 bases not matched to a gene; V was cut back by 3 bases and J by 1 base. Germline V gives CDR1 SGDLS, CDR2 YYNGEE.

This chain connects TRBV2 to TRBJ2-7; 8 bases agree with TRBD2. Germline V lookup: CDR1 SNHLY, CDR2 FYNNEI. Trimming at V came to 4 bases and at J to 6 bases, leaving 8 bases not matched to a gene. The CDR3 is 14 amino acids. The CDR3 region has the DNA TGTGCCAGCAGTGTCCTAGCGGGTGCGGGCGAGCAGTACTTC. Translating gives CASSVLAGAGEQYF.

The V and J genes are TRBV28 and TRBJ2-7; D is possibly TRBD2 (6 bases). The germline V gene encodes CDR1 MDHEN and CDR2 SYDVKM. V was shortened by 8 bases and J by 0 bases, with 11 bases between the two germline ends. The CDR3 has 13 amino acids. The CDR3 is CASQAGSSYEQYV. In nucleotides, the CDR3 is TGTGCCAGCCAAGCGGGCAGCTCCTACGAGCAGTACGTC.

The table lists this clone with a few counts. This rearrangement joins TRBV12-3 or TRBV12-4 to TRBJ2-7; 9 bases are a match to TRBD1. With V trimmed by 6 bases and J by 6 bases, 0 bases remained unmatched. The CDR3 loop spans 11 amino acids. In DNA form, the CDR3 reads TGTGCCAGCAGGGACAGGGGCGAGCAGTACTTC. Protein: CASRDRGEQYF.

The V and J genes are TRBV3-1 (or the pseudogene TRBV3-2) and TRBJ1-6; D might be TRBD1 (5 bases). CDR1 and CDR2 (germline): LGHDT, YNNKEL (reference sequence). Trimming cost V 1 base and J 6 bases, with 16 bases left between them. The CDR3 runs 17 residues. CDR3 sequence reads: CASSQVPGGYFNSPLHF. In nucleotides, the CDR3 is TGTGCCAGCAGCCAAGTACCCGGGGGATACTTTAATTCACCCCTCCACTTT.

The chain has TRBV4-2 and TRBJ1-2; unclear D gene. Germline V gene lookup returns CDR1 LGHNA and CDR2 YNFKEQ. CDR3 length equals 14 residues. V was shortened by 1 base and J by 0 bases, with 6 bases between the two germline ends. CDR3: CASSQGGANYGYTF. In DNA, the CDR3 is TGTGCCAGCAGCCAAGGCGGAGCTAACTATGGCTACACCTTC.

The sample holds a few counts of this clone. The gene calls are TRBV19 and TRBJ1-2; D ambiguous. This CDR3 region has 13 residues. Deletions cut 3 bases from V and 6 bases from J, with 11 bases between. Germline assignment: CDR1 LNHDA and CDR2 SQIVND (reference sequence). The CDR3 here is CASSMTPADGYTF. The CDR3 DNA reads TGTGCCAGTAGTATGACTCCAGCCGATGGCTACACCTTC.

V and J are TRBV5-3 and TRBJ2-3, with 8 bases lining up with TRBD1. TRBV5-3 is an ORF, with its function uncertain. This CDR3 spans 16 amino acids. Trimming removed 1 base from V and 2 bases from J; junction bases left unmatched: 6. DNA of the CDR3: TGTGCCAGAAGCTTGCGCAGGGGGCGGACCACAGATACGCAGTATTTT. This gives the protein CARSLRRGRTTDTQYF.

This clone has only one observation. J is TRBJ1-6 and V is TRBV30; D remains unclear. V was trimmed by 4 bases and J by 7 bases, leaving 11 bases between them. Germline CDR1 and CDR2: GTSNPN and SVGIG (reference sequence). The CDR3 consists of 13 residues. CDR3 in amino acids: CAWTRTANSPLHF. DNA of the CDR3: TGTGCCTGGACTAGGACTGCCAATTCACCCCTCCACTTT.

V and J are TRBV7-2 and TRBJ2-5, with D uncertain. The V end was cut by 1 base, the J end by 5 bases, with 8 bases between. The CDR3 sequence is 13 residues long. Germline CDR1 reads SGHTA; CDR2 reads FQGNSA. This CDR3 reads CASSLVQMETQYF. The CDR3 bases are TGTGCCAGCAGCTTAGTACAGATGGAGACCCAGTACTTC.

This chain links TRBV5-1 with TRBJ2-2, with D uncertain. Trimming pared 0 bases from V and 3 bases from J, leaving 3 bases between. From germline, CDR1 is SGHRS and CDR2 YFSETQ. This CDR3 comprises 13 residues. The CDR3 spells CASSLGDTGELFF. The CDR3 coding sequence is TGCGCCAGCAGCTTGGGAGACACCGGGGAGCTGTTTTTT.

This clone was recorded a few times. This chain uses TRBV5-6 with TRBJ1-5; D perhaps matches TRBD1 (5 bases). CDR1 and CDR2 (germline): SGHDT, YYEEEE. The CDR3 has 13 amino acids. V lost 4 bases to trimming and J lost 6 bases, with 11 bases between them. The CDR3 coding sequence is TGTGCCAGCAGCCCGGGGGTGGGTCAGCCCCAGCATTTT. Translation: CASSPGVGQPQHF.

The chain recombines TRBV5-1 with TRBJ1-1; 8 bases fit TRBD1. The ends lost 2 bases at V and 0 bases at J; junction bases unmatched: 9. This CDR3 contains 17 residues. Germline CDR1 reads SGHRS; CDR2 reads YFSETQ. CDR3 DNA sequence: TGCGCCAGCAGCTTTGGACAGGGCTCCGGGCTGAACACTGAAGCTTTCTTT. Translated: CASSFGQGSGLNTEAFF.

CDR3 in DNA: TGTGCCAGCTACTCTCTTGGGACAGGGGGCCAGTCCTACAATGAGCAGTTCTTC. Translation gives CASYSLGTGGQSYNEQFF. The chain has TRBV28 and TRBJ2-1, with 12 bases that match TRBD1. The J segment lost 1 base and the V segment lost 8 bases, leaving 12 bases of the junction unmatched. Germline V gene sequence: CDR1 MDHEN, CDR2 SYDVKM. The CDR3 loop spans 18 amino acids.

V gene TRBV6-6 combines with J gene TRBJ2-1, with 7 bases identical to TRBD1. Germline loops: CDR1 MNHNY, CDR2 SVGAGI (reference sequence). The CDR3 runs to 14 residues. With V trimmed by 10 bases and J by 5 bases, 11 bases remained unmatched. CDR3 sequence: CATSQGFGDNEQFF. CDR3 sequence (DNA): TGTGCCACCTCACAGGGGTTTGGGGACAATGAGCAGTTCTTC.

The chain uses TRBV28 and TRBJ2-3; D possibly corresponds to TRBD1 (6 bases). V was cut by 6 bases and J by 10 bases, with 17 bases left in between. The CDR3 consists of 13 residues. Per germline, CDR1 MDHEN and CDR2 SYDVKM. The CDR3 DNA reads TGTGCCAGCAGCCGCGCGTCGAGGACAGCGCAGTATTTT. It codes for CASSRASRTAQYF.

This chain uses TRBV7-2 with TRBJ1-4, with D hard to call. CDR3 length equals 14 residues. The V end was cut by 5 bases, the J end by 8 bases, with 15 bases between. The V gene's germline CDR1 is SGHTA and CDR2 FQGNSA. CDR3 sequence: CASSPWGDQEKLFF. Written as DNA, the CDR3 is TGTGCCAGCAGCCCCTGGGGAGATCAGGAAAAACTGTTTTTT.

The rearrangement links TRBV5-4 to TRBJ2-3, with D tentatively TRBD2 (5 bases). The CDR3 runs to 14 residues. Trimming shortened V by 0 bases and J by 2 bases, and 7 bases separated the two germline ends. Germline V gene data show CDR1 as SGHNT and CDR2 as YYREEE (reference sequence). CDR3: CASSLDGDTDTQYF. Written as DNA, the CDR3 is TGTGCCAGCAGCTTGGACGGGGACACAGATACGCAGTATTTT.